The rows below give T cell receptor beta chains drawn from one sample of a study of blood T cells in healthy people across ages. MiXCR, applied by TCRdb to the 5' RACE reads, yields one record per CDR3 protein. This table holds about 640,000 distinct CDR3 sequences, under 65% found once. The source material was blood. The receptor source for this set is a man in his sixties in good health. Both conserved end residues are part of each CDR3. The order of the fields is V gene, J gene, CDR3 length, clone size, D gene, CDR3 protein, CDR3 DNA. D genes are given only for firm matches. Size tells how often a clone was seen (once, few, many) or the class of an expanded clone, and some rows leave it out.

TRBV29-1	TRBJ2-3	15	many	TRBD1	CSVGGTGGGTDTQYF	TGCAGCGTTGGGGGGACAGGTGGTGGCACAGATACGCAGTATTTT
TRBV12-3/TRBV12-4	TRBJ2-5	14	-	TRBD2	CASSLSGGGETQYF	TGTGCCAGCAGTTTAAGCGGGGGGGGGGAGACCCAGTACTTC
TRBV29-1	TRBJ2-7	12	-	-	CSVDGYSYEQYF	TGCAGCGTTGATGGCTACTCCTACGAGCAGTACTTC
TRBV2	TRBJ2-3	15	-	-	CASSVGTPRTDTQYF	TGTGCCAGCAGTGTGGGGACCCCCCGCACAGATACGCAGTATTTT
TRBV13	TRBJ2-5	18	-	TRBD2	CASSPPGDYQKEQETQYF	TGTGCCAGCAGCCCGCCGGGGGACTACCAGAAGGAACAAGAGACCCAGTACTTC
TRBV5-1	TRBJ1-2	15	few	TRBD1	CASSGSGQGQDGYTF	TGCGCCAGCAGCGGGTCCGGACAGGGTCAAGATGGCTACACCTTC
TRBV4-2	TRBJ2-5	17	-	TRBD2	CASSRRTSGTGVETQYF	TGTGCCAGCAGCCGACGGACTAGCGGGACGGGGGTGGAGACCCAGTACTTC
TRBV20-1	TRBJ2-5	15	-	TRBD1	CSARRTGAFQETQYF	TGCAGTGCTAGGAGGACAGGGGCCTTCCAAGAGACCCAGTACTTC
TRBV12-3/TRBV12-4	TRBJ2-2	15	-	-	CASTTGQSHTGELFF	TGTGCCAGCACCACGGGACAAAGCCACACCGGGGAGCTGTTTTTT
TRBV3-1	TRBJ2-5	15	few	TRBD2	CASTGLAGEQETQYF	TGTGCCAGCACGGGACTAGCGGGGGAACAAGAGACCCAGTACTTC
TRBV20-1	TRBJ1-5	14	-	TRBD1	CSASGTEFNQPQHF	TGCAGTGCTAGCGGGACAGAATTCAATCAGCCCCAGCATTTT
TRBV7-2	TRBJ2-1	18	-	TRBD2	CASSLVGWASGGLNEQFF	TGTGCCAGCAGCTTAGTAGGATGGGCTAGCGGGGGGCTGAATGAGCAGTTCTTC
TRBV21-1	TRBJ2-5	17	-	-	CASSKVAGTQNTETQYF	TGTGCCAGCAGCAAAGTGGCCGGGACGCAAAATACAGAGACCCAGTACTTC
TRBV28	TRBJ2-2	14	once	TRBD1	CASRTGQNTGELFF	TGTGCCAGCAGGACAGGGCAGAACACCGGGGAGCTGTTTTTT
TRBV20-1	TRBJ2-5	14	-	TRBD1	CSAQGQGVLETQYF	TGCAGTGCACAGGGACAGGGGGTTCTAGAGACCCAGTACTTC
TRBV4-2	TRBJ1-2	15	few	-	CASSQDEQGGYGYTF	TGTGCCAGCAGCCAAGATGAACAGGGCGGCTATGGCTACACCTTC
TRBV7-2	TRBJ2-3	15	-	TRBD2	CASSFAGGAADTQYF	TGTGCCAGCAGCTTCGCCGGGGGGGCGGCAGATACGCAGTATTTT
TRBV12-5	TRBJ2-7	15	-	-	CASGQEGGPPYEQYF	TGTGCTAGTGGCCAGGAGGGGGGCCCTCCCTACGAGCAGTACTTC
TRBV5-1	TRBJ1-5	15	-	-	CASSLGPTSNQPQHF	TGCGCCAGCAGCTTGGGGCCGACTAGCAATCAGCCCCAGCATTTT
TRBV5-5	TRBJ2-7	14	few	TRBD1	CASSVRDRAYEQYF	TGTGCCAGCAGCGTCCGGGACAGGGCCTACGAGCAGTACTTC
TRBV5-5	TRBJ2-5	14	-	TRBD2	CASGLGARQETQYF	TGTGCCAGCGGACTAGGGGCGCGCCAAGAGACCCAGTACTTC
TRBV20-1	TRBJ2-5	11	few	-	CSARGEETQYF	TGCAGTGCTAGAGGGGAAGAGACCCAGTACTTC
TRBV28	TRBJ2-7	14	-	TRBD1	CASSTQQGGYEQYF	TGTGCCAGCAGCACCCAACAGGGGGGCTACGAGCAGTACTTC
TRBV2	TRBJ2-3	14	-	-	CASSGEQGTDTQYF	TGTGCCAGCAGTGGGGAACAGGGTACAGATACGCAGTATTTT
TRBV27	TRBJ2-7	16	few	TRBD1	CASSPTPGTGPYEQYF	TGTGCCAGCAGTCCTACTCCCGGGACAGGACCCTACGAGCAGTACTTC
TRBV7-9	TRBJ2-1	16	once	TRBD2	CASSPQLAGGYNEQFF	TGTGCCAGCAGCCCCCAACTAGCGGGGGGTTACAATGAGCAGTTCTTC
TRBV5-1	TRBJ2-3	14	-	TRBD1	CASRAGQGTDTQYF	TGCGCCAGCAGGGCGGGACAGGGGACAGATACGCAGTATTTT
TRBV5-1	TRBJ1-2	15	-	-	CASSLEGSASYGYTF	TGCGCCAGCAGCTTGGAGGGGTCAGCAAGCTATGGCTACACCTTC
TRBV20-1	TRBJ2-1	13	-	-	CSAPTGGHWEQFF	TGCAGTGCTCCAACGGGGGGACATTGGGAGCAGTTCTTC
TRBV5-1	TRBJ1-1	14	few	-	CASSLEGNYAEAFF	TGCGCCAGCAGCTTGGAGGGAAATTACGCTGAAGCTTTCTTT
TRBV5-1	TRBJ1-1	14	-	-	CASSTDSGRPEAFF	TGCGCCAGCAGCACGGACAGCGGGCGCCCTGAAGCTTTCTTT
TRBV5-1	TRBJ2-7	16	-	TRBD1	CASSSKWGQGTYEQYF	TGCGCCAGCAGCTCTAAGTGGGGACAGGGCACCTACGAGCAGTACTTC
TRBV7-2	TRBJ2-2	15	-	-	CASSMAGLGQGELFF	TGTGCCAGCAGCATGGCCGGGCTAGGTCAGGGGGAGCTGTTTTTT
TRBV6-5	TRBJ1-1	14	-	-	CASNPRGQNTEAFF	TGTGCCAGCAATCCCAGGGGCCAGAACACTGAAGCTTTCTTT
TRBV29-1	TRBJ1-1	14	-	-	CSVEDGGGGTEAFF	TGCAGCGTTGAAGATGGGGGCGGCGGGACTGAAGCTTTCTTT
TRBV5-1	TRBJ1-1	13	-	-	CASQFSGLTEAFF	TGCGCCAGCCAATTCTCAGGGCTGACTGAAGCTTTCTTT
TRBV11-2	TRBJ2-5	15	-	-	CASSQGRFRAETQYF	TGTGCCAGCTCCCAAGGGAGGTTCCGAGCGGAGACCCAGTACTTC
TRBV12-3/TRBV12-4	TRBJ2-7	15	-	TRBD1	CASSPTGTVWQEQYF	TGTGCCAGCAGTCCGACCGGGACAGTCTGGCAAGAGCAGTACTTC
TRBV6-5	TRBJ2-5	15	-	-	CASSYFGPPQETQYF	TGTGCCAGCAGTTATTTTGGGCCACCACAAGAGACCCAGTACTTC
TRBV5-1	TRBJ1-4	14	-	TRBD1	CASKWTGRNEKLFF	TGCGCCAGCAAATGGACAGGGCGTAATGAAAAACTGTTTTTT
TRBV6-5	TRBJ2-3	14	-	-	CASSYEGGPDTQYF	TGTGCCAGCAGTTACGAGGGGGGCCCAGATACGCAGTATTTT
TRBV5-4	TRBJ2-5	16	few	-	CASSGTQGSGQETQYF	TGTGCCAGCAGCGGAACGCAGGGATCGGGGCAAGAGACCCAGTACTTC
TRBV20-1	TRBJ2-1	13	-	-	CSARSPPGHEQFF	TGCAGTGCTAGAAGTCCCCCAGGCCATGAGCAGTTCTTC
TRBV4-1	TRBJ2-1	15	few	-	CASSQDVAGWNEQFF	TGCGCCAGCAGCCAAGATGTGGCAGGGTGGAATGAGCAGTTCTTC
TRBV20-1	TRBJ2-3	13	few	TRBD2	CSARPGGSDTQYF	TGCAGTGCTAGGCCCGGGGGGTCTGATACGCAGTATTTT
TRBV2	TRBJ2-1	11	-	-	CASMYYNEQFF	TGTGCCAGCATGTACTACAATGAGCAGTTCTTC
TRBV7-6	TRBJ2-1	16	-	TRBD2	CASTSVGGGTYNEQFF	TGTGCCAGCACCTCCGTGGGGGGGGGAACCTACAATGAGCAGTTCTTC
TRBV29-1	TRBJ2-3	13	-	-	CSVDLRLTDTQYF	TGCAGCGTTGATTTGAGGTTAACAGATACGCAGTATTTT
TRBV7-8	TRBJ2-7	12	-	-	CASSFHSYEQYF	TGTGCCAGCAGCTTTCACTCCTACGAGCAGTACTTC
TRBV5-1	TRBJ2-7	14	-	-	CASSLDGDTYEQYF	TGCGCCAGCAGCTTGGATGGGGACACCTACGAGCAGTACTTC
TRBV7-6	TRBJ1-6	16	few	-	CASSLVPTAYNSPLHF	TGTGCCAGCAGCTTAGTACCCACTGCCTATAATTCACCCCTCCACTTT